This T cell receptor (beta chain) originates from a study of blood T cell repertoires in COVID-19. Across the study: Sample material is recorded as cDNA or gDNA derived from T cells, B-cell-depleted T cells, or PBMCs.

Germline V gives CDR1 MDHEN, CDR2 SYDVKM. This CDR3 is built from 13 residues. V lost 6 bases and J lost 4; bases outside the gene matches: 4. Original processing methods: Amplification of reference gene primers provided the estimated nucleated cell counts. Method: immunoSEQ multiplex PCR; TCRdb's copy keeps in-frame clones and lacks some. V, J and clone size reflect that table, while D and trimming were determined from the DNA. In the table there are about 220,000 clones, 75% to 85% of which are singletons. This chain links TRBV28 with TRBJ1-2, with 8 bases fitting TRBD1. The sequence came from a human donor in a cohort sampled during active COVID-19. Material: peripheral blood. The CDR3 sequence is CASSGQGGYGYTF. As DNA, the CDR3 is TGTGCCAGCAGCGGACAGGGTGGCTATGGCTACACCTTC.